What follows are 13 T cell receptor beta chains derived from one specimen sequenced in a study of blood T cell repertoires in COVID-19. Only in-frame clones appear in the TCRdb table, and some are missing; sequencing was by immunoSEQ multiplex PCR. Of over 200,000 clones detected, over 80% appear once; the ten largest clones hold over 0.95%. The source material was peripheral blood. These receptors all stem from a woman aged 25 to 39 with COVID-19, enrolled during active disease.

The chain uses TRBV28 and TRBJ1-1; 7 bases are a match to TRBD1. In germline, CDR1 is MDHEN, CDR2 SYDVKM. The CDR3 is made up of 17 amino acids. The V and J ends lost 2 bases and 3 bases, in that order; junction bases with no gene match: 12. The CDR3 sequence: CASSLHANRDRHTEAFF. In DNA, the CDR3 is TGTGCCAGCAGTTTACACGCTAACCGGGACAGACACACTGAAGCTTTCTTT. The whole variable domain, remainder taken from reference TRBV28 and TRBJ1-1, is DVKVTQSSRYLVKRTGEKVFLECVQDMDHENMFWYRQDPGLGLRLIYFSYDVKMKEKGDIPEGYSVSREKKERFSLILESASTNQTSMYLCASSLHANRDRHTEAFFGQGTRLTVV.

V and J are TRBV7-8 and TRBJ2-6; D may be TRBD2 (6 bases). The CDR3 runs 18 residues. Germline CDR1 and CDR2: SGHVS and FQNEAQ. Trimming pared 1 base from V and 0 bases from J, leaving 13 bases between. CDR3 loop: CASSLVRRGISGANVLTF. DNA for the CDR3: TGTGCCAGCAGCTTAGTCCGGCGGGGAATCTCTGGGGCCAACGTCCTGACTTTC.

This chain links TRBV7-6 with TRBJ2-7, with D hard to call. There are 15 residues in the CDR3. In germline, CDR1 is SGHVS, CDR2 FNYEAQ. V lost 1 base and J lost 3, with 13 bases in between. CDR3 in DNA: TGTGCCAGCAGCTTAGATGACGGATCTAGCTACGAGCAGTACTTC. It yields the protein CASSLDDGSSYEQYF.

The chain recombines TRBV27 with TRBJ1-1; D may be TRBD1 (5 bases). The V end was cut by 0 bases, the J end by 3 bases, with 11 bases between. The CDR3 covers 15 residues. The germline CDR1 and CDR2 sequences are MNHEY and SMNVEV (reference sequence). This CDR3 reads CASSLSWGRDTEAFF. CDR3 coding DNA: TGTGCCAGCAGTTTATCTTGGGGCAGGGACACTGAAGCTTTCTTT.

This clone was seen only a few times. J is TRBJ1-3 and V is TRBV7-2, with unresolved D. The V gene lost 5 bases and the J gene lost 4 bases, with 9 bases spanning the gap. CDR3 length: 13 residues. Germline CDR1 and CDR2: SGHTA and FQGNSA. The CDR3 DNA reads TGTGCCAGCAGCCCACGGTCCGGAAACACCATATATTTT. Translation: CASSPRSGNTIYF.

The CDR3 coding sequence is TGTGCCAGCAGCTACCAGTCGGGGGGAGTTCACGAGCAGTACTTC. Translated, it gives CASSYQSGGVHEQYF. This chain connects TRBV7-2 to TRBJ2-7; 7 bases are a match to TRBD2. Unmatched junction bases numbered 11, after V lost 4 bases and J lost 5 bases. The CDR3 length is 15 residues. Germline CDR1 and CDR2: SGHTA and FQGNSA.

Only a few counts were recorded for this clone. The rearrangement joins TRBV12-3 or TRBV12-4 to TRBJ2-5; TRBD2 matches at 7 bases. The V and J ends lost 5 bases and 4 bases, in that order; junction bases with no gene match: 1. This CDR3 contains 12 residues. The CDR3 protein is CASSGGGETQYF. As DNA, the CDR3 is TGTGCCAGCAGTGGCGGGGGAGAGACCCAGTACTTC.

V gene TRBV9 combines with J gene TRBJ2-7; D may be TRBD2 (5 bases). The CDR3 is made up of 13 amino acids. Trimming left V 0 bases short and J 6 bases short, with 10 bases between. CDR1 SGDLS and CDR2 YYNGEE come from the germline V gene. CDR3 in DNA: TGTGCCAGCAGCGTAGGTGATGGGAGCGAGCAGTACTTC. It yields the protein CASSVGDGSEQYF.

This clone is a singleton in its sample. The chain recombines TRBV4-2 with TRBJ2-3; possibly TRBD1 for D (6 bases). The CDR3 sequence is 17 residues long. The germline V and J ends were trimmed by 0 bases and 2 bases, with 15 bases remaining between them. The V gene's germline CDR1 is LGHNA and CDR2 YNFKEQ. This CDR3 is CASSQEGGAGPTDTQYF. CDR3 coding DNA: TGTGCCAGCAGCCAAGAAGGGGGTGCGGGCCCCACAGATACGCAGTATTTT.

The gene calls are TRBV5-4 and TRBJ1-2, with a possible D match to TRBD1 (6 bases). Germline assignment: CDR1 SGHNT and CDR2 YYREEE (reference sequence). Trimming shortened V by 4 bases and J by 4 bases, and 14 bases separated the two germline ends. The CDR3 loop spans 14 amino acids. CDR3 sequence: CASSEGGASYGYTF. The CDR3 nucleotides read TGTGCCAGCAGCGAAGGGGGGGCATCCTATGGCTACACCTTC.

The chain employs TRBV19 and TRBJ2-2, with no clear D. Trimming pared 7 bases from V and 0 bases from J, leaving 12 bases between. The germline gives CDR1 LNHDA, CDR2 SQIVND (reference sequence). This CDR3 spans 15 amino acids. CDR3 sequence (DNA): TGTGCCAGTAATAAGAACCGGGCGAACACCGGGGAGCTGTTTTTT. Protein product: CASNKNRANTGELFF.

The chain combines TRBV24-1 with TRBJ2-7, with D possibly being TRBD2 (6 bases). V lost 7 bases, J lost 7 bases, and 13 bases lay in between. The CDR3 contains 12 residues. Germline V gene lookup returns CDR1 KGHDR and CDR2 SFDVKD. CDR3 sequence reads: CATSPGTREQYF. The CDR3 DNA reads TGTGCCACCAGCCCAGGGACTCGGGAGCAGTACTTC.

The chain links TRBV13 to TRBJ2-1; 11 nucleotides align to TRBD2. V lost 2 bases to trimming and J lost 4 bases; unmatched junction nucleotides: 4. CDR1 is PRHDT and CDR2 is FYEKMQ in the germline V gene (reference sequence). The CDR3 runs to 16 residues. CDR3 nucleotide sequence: TGTGCCAGCAGCTTATCTGCTAGCGGGGGGTACAATGAGCAGTTCTTC. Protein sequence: CASSLSASGGYNEQFF. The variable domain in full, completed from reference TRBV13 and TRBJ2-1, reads AAGVIQSPRHLIKEKRETATLKCYPIPRHDTVYWYQQGPGQDPQFLISFYEKMQSDKGSIPDRFSAQQFSDYHSELNMSSLELGDSALYFCASSLSASGGYNEQFFGPGTRLTVL.